Listed here is a single T cell receptor (beta chain). Its target is not known. For bulk TCR libraries, previously described methods and listed TCR primers were used. Each CDR3 protein is one row after TCRdb ran MiXCR on the PCR reads. The repertoire includes approximately 97,000 distinct CDR3 sequences, roughly a quarter of them detected once, and roughly 1% sits in the top ten. The record originates from a study of molecular identifiers for immune sequencing clone quantification. Study findings and constraints: Shared barcodes on identical TCR molecules could underestimate the sizes of highly expanded clones. Over 97% of effector molecules, but under 1% in naive cells, were held by clones with more than 20 RNA copies. Roughly 940,000 naive cells reportedly did not prevent detection of spiked Jurkat TCR RNA from one cell.

The ends were cut back, 2 bases at V and 0 bases at J, with 8 bases in the middle. Germline-derived CDR1 and CDR2 are MNHEY and SVGAGI. The CDR3 contains 15 residues. The chain joins TRBV6-5 to TRBJ2-1, with D unclear. The sequenced sample was naive CD8+ T cells from blood, with Jurkat cell RNA spiked in. Subset meaning: FACS-sorted CD8+CD4-CCR7+CD45RA+ naive T cells. The clonotype originates from a human donor in good health. Some libraries in this study had Jurkat cell RNA spiked in. The CDR3 region has the DNA TGTGCCAGCAGTTACGGACCCAGCTCCTACAATGAGCAGTTCTTC. The encoded protein is CASSYGPSSYNEQFF.